The clone carrying this T cell receptor beta chain was seen a handful of times. The germline V and J ends were trimmed by 6 bases and 7 bases, with 19 bases remaining between them. Per the germline V gene, CDR1 is MNHEY and CDR2 is SMNVEV (reference sequence). The CDR3 consists of 14 residues. One entry per CDR3 protein, called by TCRdb with MiXCR from the 5' RACE reads. The table has about 190,000 distinct CDR3 sequences, approximately 16% seen once; the top ten hold 40% to 45%. These data belong to a study of identical twins. In addition, the sample was reused for a study of T cells expressing NK-cell markers. Turning to that study: More than 5 donors carried dominant NKG2C+ clonotypes that made up roughly 1.0-7.0% of their CD8+ T cells. In a few donors, dominant clonotypes made up about 25-65% of CD3+CD56-NKG2C+ cells.

The chain has TRBV27 and TRBJ2-7; D possibly corresponds to TRBD1 (6 bases). The sample taken for sequencing was CD8+ T cells sorted from blood. This receptor was obtained from a young woman in good health. This CDR3 is CASSSIGTDREQYF. The CDR3 DNA follows: TGTGCCAGCAGCTCGATAGGGACGGACAGAGAGCAGTACTTC.